This T cell receptor (beta chain) was identified during a study of blood T cells in healthy people across ages (dated by TCRdb to between 2014 and 2016). Study-wide context: In model experiments, template switching captured about one uniquely barcoded TCR beta cDNA molecule for every two T cells. Using deep sequencing normalized with unique cDNA molecular identifiers, the study measured how TCR beta repertoire diversity changes with age. The donors were divided into four age groups: young (average about 15 years), middle-aged (about 39), aged (62) and long-lived (roughly 82). Donors of different ages were randomly distributed across sequencing lanes to avoid experimental bias. For two donors (one aged 18 to 30 and one aged 80 or older), the study analyzed two additional independent replicas of 1 million unique cDNA reads from the same blood draw. The research as a whole found: Donor CMV infection status was unknown, potentially confounding age-related changes in expanded clonotypes. As age increased, observed TCR beta diversity per million T cells dropped in a roughly linear way, and a significant reduction was already evident by age about 40. Estimates of total diversity based on one million sequenced T cells were considered lower bounds and underestimates. A strong correlation was found between observed TCR beta diversity and the percentage of naive T cells measured by flow cytometry. Bulk unsorted PBMC profiling prevented conclusive comparison of naive and antigen-experienced compartments. Compared with the aged group, the long-lived group had more naive CD4+ T cells, fewer expanded clones and increased TCR diversity, suggesting age selection.

Donors were a few dozen systemically healthy Caucasian individuals from Russia aged about 6 to 100 years. About 9.8 milliliters of peripheral blood were drawn from each donor into EDTA-treated Vacutainer tubes. Ficoll-Paque density-gradient centrifugation was used to isolate PBMCs, with at least 6.5 million per sample. Total RNA, at least 6 micrograms per sample, was extracted from PBMCs with Trizol reagent. The percentages of naive CD45RAhigh/CD27high T cells were determined by flow cytometry on a PBMC aliquot from every donor. Library preparation was by 5' RACE. The sample was run on an Illumina HiSeq 2500. A second 7 to 11 cycle PCR used a sample-barcoded 5' primer and a J-beta primer mix. A template-switch 5' adaptor carrying 12 random nucleotides introduced a unique molecular identifier onto each TCR beta cDNA molecule. Each sample yielded at least 2.5 million CDR3-containing paired-end reads. The Mint cDNA synthesis kit, primed by a TRBC-specific oligonucleotide, was used to synthesize first-strand cDNA from all RNA. Following uracil-DNA glycosylase treatment, all cDNA underwent a first 18-cycle PCR with the universal primers M1SS and BC2_uni_R. As for the original processing: For normalization, 1 million high-quality reads, each with a distinct molecular identifier, were randomly selected from each sample. Instead of being binned into consensus sequences, reads with shared molecular identifiers were discarded. MiTCR, run with a Q25 quality threshold and the strictest error-elimination algorithm, handled CDR3 identification, clonotype clustering and error correction. Lower-bound total TCR beta diversity was estimated with a nonparametric unseen species model using Euler transformation. TCRdb trimmed the raw reads at Q25, called clones with MiXCR and kept productive beta chains. Rows matching on CDR3 protein sequence are summarized as one entry with the most common DNA and genes. The V and J calls were determined by TCRdb, not by the authors. For this sample the table gives hundreds of thousands of distinct CDR3 sequences, of which approximately 30% were detected only once. The biggest ten clones account for more than 15% of the sample.

The CDR3 runs 13 amino acids, cysteine and phenylalanine included. The read is trimmed to its CDR3 DNA, 39 bases read in frame from base 1. V is reduced by 7 bases and J by 2 bases, leaving a spacing of 13 bases between them. The germline V gene (reference sequence) sets CDR1 to DFQATT and CDR2 to SNEGSKA. A word on this clonotype: Its recognized antigen is unknown. No quality values exist for individual bases; no much larger clone is one base distant.

The specimen was blood. The chain is assembled from TRBV20-1 and TRBJ2-3; no D gene call is confident. This TCR derives from a woman of 80 years or more in good health. The bases are TGCAGTGGGTCTAAATTATTCACAGATACGCAGTATTTT. Its protein is CSGSKLFTDTQYF.